This TCR beta chain was captured in a study of cytomegalovirus exposure and HLA in healthy donors. General study results and limits: According to the study, around 180 TCR beta chains were cytomegalovirus-associated.

Profiled with immunoSEQ multiplex PCR; TCRdb holds only in-frame clones, not every one. The table includes about 130,000 clones, just under 95% detected once. Worth noting for this clone: Its antigen remains unknown.

CDR3 size: 17 residues. From germline, CDR1 is SNHLY and CDR2 FYNNEI. The germline V and J ends were trimmed by 4 bases and 0 bases, with 16 bases remaining between them. Sequencing was carried out using PBMCs. This rearrangement joins TRBV2 to TRBJ1-3; D is undetermined. The source of this sequence is a woman between 18 and 29 years old in good health and CMV-seronegative. The CDR3 sequence: CASSVTLGLNSGNTIYF. CDR3 DNA sequence: TGTGCCAGCAGTGTAACGTTGGGCCTTAACTCTGGAAACACCATATATTTT.